Following are 24 T cell receptor beta chains from one sample sequenced in a study of somatic mutations in cytotoxic T cells in rheumatoid arthritis. Some clones are missing from TCRdb's copy, which holds only in-frame ones; the method was immunoSEQ multiplex PCR. This repertoire shows approximately 6,400 clones, 70% to 80% found once; its top ten account for 30%. Sequenced material: CD8+ T cells sorted from blood, taken at a follow-up visit. These receptor sequences come from a woman aged 70-85 years with rheumatoid arthritis.

This chain links TRBV27 with TRBJ1-5; no clear D. V lost 8 bases to trimming and J lost 7 bases, with 15 bases between them. The germline gives CDR1 MNHEY, CDR2 SMNVEV (reference sequence). The CDR3 loop spans 13 amino acids. The CDR3 here is CASGYRVNQPQHF. DNA of the CDR3: TGTGCCAGCGGTTATAGGGTAAACCAGCCCCAGCATTTT.

J is TRBJ2-5 and V is TRBV7-9, with 9 bases fitting TRBD2. The CDR3 covers 15 residues. Germline CDR1 reads SEHNR; CDR2 reads FQNEAQ (reference sequence). V dropped 6 bases and J dropped 1; count of bases not matched to a gene: 6. This CDR3 reads CASSPPGLAQETQYF. The CDR3 nucleotides read TGTGCCAGCAGTCCTCCGGGACTAGCCCAAGAGACCCAGTACTTC.

This clone was picked up one time. This sequence joins TRBV28 and TRBJ1-3; D call uncertain. The CDR3 runs 14 residues. CDR1 is MDHEN, CDR2 SYDVKM, per germline. V was pared by 2 bases and J by 1 base, with 6 bases between. CDR3 in amino acids: CASSLGTSGNTIYF. CDR3 DNA: TGTGCCAGCAGTTTAGGTACTTCTGGAAACACCATATATTTT. Supplemented by reference TRBV28 and TRBJ1-3, the full variable domain reads DVKVTQSSRYLVKRTGEKVFLECVQDMDHENMFWYRQDPGLGLRLIYFSYDVKMKEKGDIPEGYSVSREKKERFSLILESASTNQTSMYLCASSLGTSGNTIYFGEGSWLTVV.

The DNA of the CDR3 is TGTGCCAGCAGCTCTCGGGGGGACCGGGACTTAGGCACAGATACGCAGTATTTT. Translating gives CASSSRGDRDLGTDTQYF. The V and J genes are TRBV7-9 and TRBJ2-3; 7 nucleotides line up with TRBD2. Trimming took 4 bases from V and 1 from J; bases not matched to a gene: 14. This CDR3 has 18 amino acids. The germline CDR1 and CDR2 sequences are SEHNR and FQNEAQ (reference sequence).

This sequence joins TRBV6-4 and TRBJ2-2; the D is unclear. This CDR3 comprises 13 residues. Germline V gene sequence: CDR1 MRHNA, CDR2 SNTAGT. V lost 4 bases and J lost 7, with 10 bases in between. In nucleotides, the CDR3 is TGTGCCAGCAGTGGGGCTGAAAACGGGGAGCTGTTTTTT. This sequence encodes CASSGAENGELFF.

This chain joins TRBV28 and TRBJ2-7, with D maybe TRBD1 (6 bases). CDR1 and CDR2 (germline): MDHEN, SYDVKM. V was trimmed by 5 bases and J by 2 bases, leaving 16 bases between them. CDR3 length: 15 amino acids. In DNA, the CDR3 is TGTGCCAGCAGTCCCAACAGGGTGTGGGCCTACGAGCAGTACTTC. It translates to CASSPNRVWAYEQYF.

This clone was detected a few times. V gene TRBV6-5 combines with J gene TRBJ1-2; D not resolved. CDR3 size: 13 residues. Trimming took off 2 bases at V and 2 bases at J, with 6 bases between the two ends. Germline V gene data show CDR1 as MNHEY and CDR2 as SVGAGI. The CDR3 loop reads CASSYGMNYGYTF. The CDR3 DNA reads as TGTGCCAGCAGTTACGGGATGAACTATGGCTACACCTTC.

The chain combines TRBV13 with TRBJ1-6; 7 nucleotides line up with TRBD1. The CDR3 consists of 15 residues. Germline V gene data show CDR1 as PRHDT and CDR2 as FYEKMQ (reference sequence). The V and J ends lost 6 bases and 5 bases, in that order; junction bases with no gene match: 7. The CDR3 protein is CASRLNRGNNSPLHF. In DNA, the CDR3 is TGTGCCAGCAGGTTAAACAGGGGTAATAATTCACCCCTCCACTTT.

This clone was picked up a small number of times. The chain links TRBV7-9 to TRBJ1-1, with TRBD1 matching 7 bases. The CDR3 extends over 15 amino acids. In germline, CDR1 is SEHNR, CDR2 FQNEAQ (reference sequence). J lost 4 bases, V lost 5 bases, and 10 bases had no gene match. The CDR3 spells CASSRVGGQGTEAFF. CDR3 coding DNA: TGTGCCAGCAGCAGAGTAGGGGGCCAGGGCACTGAAGCTTTCTTT.

This rearrangement joins TRBV13 to TRBJ2-3; D not resolved. The V end was cut by 1 base, the J end by 0 bases, with 8 bases between. CDR1 and CDR2 from the germline V gene are PRHDT and FYEKMQ (reference sequence). The CDR3 is 15 residues long. The DNA for the CDR3 is TGTGCCAGCAGCTTAGACGACGAGAGCACAGATACGCAGTATTTT. Amino acid sequence: CASSLDDESTDTQYF.

This chain joins TRBV9 and TRBJ1-5; D gene uncertain. From germline, CDR1 is SGDLS and CDR2 YYNGEE. The length of the CDR3 is 14 residues. V dropped 0 bases and J dropped 2 bases, with 6 bases sitting between them. The CDR3 DNA reads as TGTGCCAGCAGCGTAGGGGTGGGCAATCAGCCCCAGCATTTT. It encodes CASSVGVGNQPQHF.

The chain recombines TRBV15 with TRBJ1-1; 11 bases map to TRBD1. Trimming cost V 0 bases and J 2 bases; bases outside gene matches: 5. The CDR3 runs 17 residues. The germline gives CDR1 LNHNV, CDR2 YYDKDF (reference sequence). CDR3 loop: CATSRERTGGENTEAFF. The CDR3 DNA reads TGTGCCACCAGCAGAGAAAGGACAGGGGGCGAAAACACTGAAGCTTTCTTT.

This clone showed up just once. The gene calls are TRBV9 and TRBJ2-1; 12 nucleotides line up with TRBD2. This CDR3 comprises 16 residues. CDR1 is SGDLS, CDR2 YYNGEE, per germline. J gave up 5 bases and V 3 bases, and 6 bases lay outside the gene matches. For the CDR3, the DNA is TGTGCCAGCAGCGACCGGACTAGCGGGATCCACAATGAGCAGTTCTTC. This translates into CASSDRTSGIHNEQFF.

The rearrangement links TRBV7-9 to TRBJ2-5; D possibly corresponds to TRBD2 (5 bases). CDR1 is SEHNR and CDR2 is FQNEAQ in the germline V gene (reference sequence). Trimming pared 4 bases from V and 0 bases from J, leaving 18 bases between. The length of the CDR3 is 17 residues. The CDR3 loop reads CASSSTTGIANQETQYF. The CDR3 nucleotides read TGTGCCAGCAGCTCGACCACGGGGATAGCAAACCAAGAGACCCAGTACTTC.

The chain employs TRBV2 and TRBJ1-2; TRBD1 matches 8 bases. J was trimmed by 2 bases and V by 10 bases; bases with no gene match: 9. The CDR3 length is 14 residues. The germline V gene encodes CDR1 SNHLY and CDR2 FYNNEI. Here the CDR3 reads CATWERQGNYGYTF. As DNA, the CDR3 is TGTGCCACCTGGGAGCGACAGGGGAACTATGGCTACACCTTC. Full variable domain (outside the CDR3, taken from reference TRBV2 and TRBJ1-2): EPEVTQTPSHQVTQMGQEVILRCVPISNHLYFYWYRQILGQKVEFLVSFYNNEISEKSEIFDDQFSVERPDGSNFTLKIRSTKLEDSAMYFCATWERQGNYGYTFGSGTRLTVV.

The J gene is TRBJ2-7, the V gene TRBV7-9; D is possibly TRBD2 (6 bases). V shed 4 bases and J shed 1 base, with 11 bases lying between them. The CDR3 contains 14 residues. The V gene's germline CDR1 is SEHNR and CDR2 FQNEAQ (reference sequence). The CDR3 spells CASSSLTRSYEQYF. CDR3 coding DNA: TGTGCCAGCAGCTCCCTGACTAGATCCTACGAGCAGTACTTC. Drawing the rest from reference TRBV7-9 and TRBJ2-7, the complete variable domain is DTGVSQNPRHKITKRGQNVTFRCDPISEHNRLYWYRQTLGQGPEFLTYFQNEAQLEKSRLLSDRFSAERPKGSFSTLEIQRTEQGDSAMYLCASSSLTRSYEQYFGPGTRLTVT.

The chain uses TRBV4-1 and TRBJ2-7; the match to TRBD1 covers 12 bases. Germline CDR1 reads MGHRA; CDR2 reads YSYEKL. V lost 4 bases to trimming and J lost 6 bases; unmatched junction nucleotides: 4. This CDR3 has 14 residues. The DNA for the CDR3 is TGCGCCAGCAGCCTTGGGACAGGGGGCGGCGAGCAGTACTTC. Translating gives CASSLGTGGGEQYF.

The chain uses TRBV28 and TRBJ1-2; 12 bases match TRBD1. CDR3 size: 17 residues. Unmatched junction bases numbered 8, after V lost 2 bases and J lost 4 bases. Looked up from germline, CDR1 is MDHEN and CDR2 is SYDVKM. The DNA for the CDR3 is TGTGCCAGCAGTTTACGGGACAGGGGGCTAATAGGCTATGGCTACACCTTC. It is translated as CASSLRDRGLIGYGYTF.

The gene calls are TRBV9 and TRBJ1-1; D is undetermined. The CDR3 extends over 15 amino acids. Trimming stripped 0 bases from V and 5 bases from J, with 14 bases between. Germline V lookup: CDR1 SGDLS, CDR2 YYNGEE. CDR3 DNA: TGTGCCAGCAGCGTAGATGGCAAAAAGAGGACTGAAGCTTTCTTT. Protein product: CASSVDGKKRTEAFF.

For the CDR3, the DNA is TGTGCCAGCAGTTACGGGACAGGGGGCATCGGGGAGCTGTTTTTT. It is translated as CASSYGTGGIGELFF. J is TRBJ2-2 and V is TRBV27; TRBD1 matches 12 bases. The germline V gene has CDR1 MNHEY and CDR2 SMNVEV (reference sequence). V lost 4 bases to trimming and J lost 7 bases; unmatched junction nucleotides: 4. The CDR3 runs to 15 residues.

The V gene is TRBV7-6, the J gene TRBJ2-1; TRBD2 agrees at 8 bases. The germline V gene has CDR1 SGHVS and CDR2 FNYEAQ. CDR3 length: 18 residues. The J segment lost 4 bases and the V segment lost 2 bases, leaving 13 bases of the junction unmatched. The CDR3 nucleotides read TGTGCCAGCAGCTTATCCCTAGCGGGCACATCCAGATACAATGAGCAGTTCTTC. It yields the protein CASSLSLAGTSRYNEQFF.

The rearrangement uses TRBV6-1 and TRBJ1-2; 7 nucleotides align to TRBD1. CDR3 length: 15 residues. V lost 6 bases, J lost 5 bases, and 12 bases stayed unmatched. Germline V gene sequence: CDR1 MNHNS, CDR2 SASEGT. The CDR3 loop reads CASSPRSDREYGYTF. CDR3 DNA sequence: TGTGCCAGCAGCCCCCGGTCTGACAGGGAATATGGCTACACCTTC.

This chain links TRBV7-9 with TRBJ1-1; D not resolved. The germline V gene encodes CDR1 SEHNR and CDR2 FQNEAQ (reference sequence). The V and J ends lost 5 bases and 5 bases respectively, with 12 bases between them. The CDR3 extends over 13 amino acids. Here the CDR3 reads CASSPYPGTEAFF. CDR3 sequence (DNA): TGTGCCAGCAGCCCGTATCCTGGGACTGAAGCTTTCTTT.

The chain uses TRBV20-1 and TRBJ1-2, with D unresolved. V was pared by 3 bases and J by 7 bases, with 3 bases between. CDR3 size: 9 residues. CDR1 is DFQATT, CDR2 SNEGSKA, per germline (reference sequence). CDR3 DNA sequence: TGCAGTGCTAGTGGTGGCTACACCTTC. Residues: CSASGGYTF.